The 21 T cell receptor beta chains reported below all come from one sample, sequenced in a study of blood T cell repertoires in COVID-19. Assay used: immunoSEQ multiplex PCR; TCRdb lists only in-frame clones, some missing. The profile shows over 100,000 clones, approximately 89% of them singletons. Sequencing was performed on peripheral blood. Receptors originate from a man between 40 and 49 years old with acute or convalescent COVID-19.

This rearrangement joins TRBV18 to TRBJ1-2, with 7 bases fitting TRBD1. J lost 5 bases, V lost 6 bases, and 6 bases had no gene match. The CDR3 runs to 13 residues. The germline CDR1 and CDR2 sequences are KGHSH and LQKENI. CDR3 sequence: CASSRDREYGYTF. The CDR3 coding sequence is TGTGCCAGCTCCCGAGACAGGGAATATGGCTACACCTTC. Drawing the rest from reference TRBV18 and TRBJ1-2, the complete variable domain is NAGVMQNPRHLVRRRGQEARLRCSPMKGHSHVYWYRQLPEEGLKFMVYLQKENIIDESGMPKERFSAEFPKEGPSILRIQQVVRGDSAAYFCASSRDREYGYTFGSGTRLTVV.

The chain employs TRBV30 and TRBJ1-5; no clear D gene. Germline values: CDR1 GTSNPN, CDR2 SVGIG (reference sequence). Trimming pared 0 bases from V and 3 bases from J, leaving 9 bases between. The CDR3 has 14 amino acids. For the CDR3, the DNA is TGTGCCTGGAGTGTCTCACAAAACAATCAGCCCCAGCATTTT. Protein product: CAWSVSQNNQPQHF.

The chain employs TRBV4-2 and TRBJ1-2, with TRBD1 matching 7 bases. Germline trimming cut 3 bases from V and 5 bases from J; bases unmatched to any gene: 3. CDR3 length equals 13 residues. CDR1 and CDR2 from the germline V gene are LGHNA and YNFKEQ. The CDR3, as DNA: TGTGCCAGCAGCCAGTCAGGGGGGTATGGCTACACCTTC. Translation: CASSQSGGYGYTF.

The chain joins TRBV11-3 to TRBJ1-1; TRBD1 matches 11 bases. This CDR3 is 12 amino acids long. V dropped 5 bases and J dropped 8; count of bases not matched to a gene: 1. Germline lookup yields CDR1 SGHNT and CDR2 YENEEA. CDR3 residues: CASSRTGGEAFF. In DNA, the CDR3 is TGTGCCAGCAGCCGGACAGGGGGCGAAGCTTTCTTT.

This clone has only a few counts. This chain uses TRBV18 with TRBJ2-3, with TRBD1 as a possible D gene (5 bases). The CDR3 runs to 12 residues. Germline-derived CDR1 and CDR2 are KGHSH and LQKENI. V was trimmed by 3 bases and J by 6 bases, leaving 7 bases between them. CDR3: CASSPAGDTQYF. CDR3 DNA sequence: TGTGCCAGCTCACCTGCAGGGGATACGCAGTATTTT.

This chain joins TRBV5-4 and TRBJ1-1; tentative D call: TRBD1 (6 bases). The CDR3 covers 17 residues. The germline V and J ends were trimmed by 0 bases and 0 bases, with 15 bases remaining between them. The germline CDR1 and CDR2 sequences are SGHNT and YYREEE (reference sequence). The chain's CDR3 is CASSLGEGERMNTEAFF. In DNA form, the CDR3 reads TGTGCCAGCAGCTTGGGAGAGGGGGAGAGGATGAACACTGAAGCTTTCTTT.

This clone came up once. V usage is TRBV7-9 and J usage is TRBJ2-7; TRBD2 matches at 7 bases. From germline, CDR1 is SEHNR and CDR2 FQNEAQ (reference sequence). With V trimmed by 0 bases and J by 0 bases, 8 bases remained unmatched. There are 17 residues in the CDR3. The CDR3 here is CASSLASSGLSSYEQYF. CDR3 nucleotide sequence: TGTGCCAGCAGCTTAGCGAGTAGCGGGCTAAGCTCCTACGAGCAGTACTTC.

CDR3: CASSLASGDGYEQYF. CDR3 nucleotide sequence: TGTGCCAGCAGCTTGGCCTCAGGGGATGGTTACGAGCAGTACTTC. The chain has TRBV5-4 and TRBJ2-7; D is possibly TRBD1 (6 bases). The V end was cut by 0 bases, the J end by 4 bases, with 14 bases between. The CDR3 runs 15 residues. Germline V gene sequence: CDR1 SGHNT, CDR2 YYREEE (reference sequence).

The rearrangement uses TRBV30 and TRBJ2-2; weak D call: TRBD1 (5 bases). This CDR3 contains 17 residues. Germline CDR1 reads GTSNPN; CDR2 reads SVGIG (reference sequence). Trimming pared 0 bases from V and 0 bases from J, leaving 14 bases between. CDR3 residues: CAWSVGRVGTNTGELFF. The CDR3 DNA follows: TGTGCCTGGAGTGTGGGCAGGGTCGGAACGAACACCGGGGAGCTGTTTTTT. The entire variable domain, with the rest obtained from reference TRBV30 and TRBJ2-2, is as follows: SQTIHQWPATLVQPVGSPLSLECTVEGTSNPNLYWYRQAAGRGLQLLFYSVGIGQISSEVPQNLSASRPQDRQFILSSKKLLLSDSGFYLCAWSVGRVGTNTGELFFGEGSRLTVL.

The CDR3 DNA sequence: TGTGCCAGCAAGTCCGCTGGGACAGGGGTTCTGGTAGCTTTCTTT. Its protein is CASKSAGTGVLVAFF. V is TRBV6-5 and J is TRBJ1-1; 10 bases are shared with TRBD1. Trimming at V came to 7 bases and at J to 10 bases, leaving 15 bases not matched to a gene. This CDR3 comprises 15 residues. CDR1 and CDR2 from the germline V gene are MNHEY and SVGAGI.

The chain links TRBV7-3 to TRBJ2-7; D might be TRBD2 (5 bases). This CDR3 region has 15 residues. Germline CDR1 SGHTA, CDR2 FQGTGA. Between the trimmed V and J ends, which lost 5 bases and 3 bases, there was a span of 17 bases. CDR3 sequence reads: CASSPSSDSRYEQYF. The CDR3 nucleotides are TGTGCCAGCAGCCCTAGCTCTGACTCCCGCTACGAGCAGTACTTC.

V and J are TRBV19 and TRBJ1-5; TRBD1 is a possible D gene (6 bases). Germline V gene sequence: CDR1 LNHDA, CDR2 SQIVND (reference sequence). The CDR3 contains 14 residues. With 6 bases removed from V and 8 bases from J, the gap between germline ends came to 17 bases. CDR3 DNA: TGTGCCAGTAGGTTCACAGGGTTAGGTGAGCCCCAGCATTTT. This translates into CASRFTGLGEPQHF.

J is TRBJ2-3 and V is TRBV10-1; no clear D gene. Germline values: CDR1 WNHNN, CDR2 SYGVQD (reference sequence). This CDR3 has 12 residues. The V end was cut by 3 bases, the J end by 6 bases, with 7 bases between. Here the CDR3 DNA reads TGCGCCAGCAGTGATTCCGCGGATACGCAGTATTTT. This sequence encodes CASSDSADTQYF.

The chain combines TRBV4-1 with TRBJ1-1; D is ambiguous. CDR1 is MGHRA and CDR2 is YSYEKL in the germline V gene. CDR3 length: 14 amino acids. Trimming removed 0 bases from V and 1 base from J, with 6 bases in between. The DNA for the CDR3 is TGCGCCAGCAGCCAAGATTCTCCGAACACTGAAGCTTTCTTT. This codes for CASSQDSPNTEAFF.

The chain joins TRBV4-1 to TRBJ2-1, with TRBD1 identical over 7 bases. V was pared by 2 bases and J by 8 bases, with 3 bases of the junction left unmatched. The CDR3 extends over 13 amino acids. Germline V gene sequence: CDR1 MGHRA, CDR2 YSYEKL. The CDR3 DNA reads as TGCGCCAGCAGCCAACGACAGGGCCATGAGCAGTTCTTC. Its translation is CASSQRQGHEQFF.

This clone appeared once. This sequence joins TRBV6-5 and TRBJ2-7; a possible D gene is TRBD1 (6 bases). Trimming removed 6 bases at V and 0 bases at J, with 9 bases between. Germline V gene sequence: CDR1 MNHEY, CDR2 SVGAGI. CDR3 length equals 13 residues. The CDR3: CASRQGSSYEQYF. DNA of the CDR3: TGTGCCAGCAGACAGGGAAGCTCCTACGAGCAGTACTTC.

This chain connects TRBV5-1 to TRBJ2-1; 14 bases align to TRBD2. The length of the CDR3 is 14 residues. With 4 bases clipped from V and 8 bases from J, the junction kept 2 bases outside the gene matches. Looked up from germline, CDR1 is SGHRS and CDR2 is YFSETQ. Written as DNA, the CDR3 is TGCGCCAGCAGCACGACTAGCGGGGGGGATGAGCAGTTCTTC. Its translation is CASSTTSGGDEQFF.

V usage is TRBV30 and J usage is TRBJ2-3; the D gene is possibly TRBD2 (7 bases). The germline CDR1 and CDR2 sequences are GTSNPN and SVGIG (reference sequence). CDR3 length equals 13 residues. The V end lost 2 bases, the J end lost 6 bases, and 12 bases lay between the germline ends. The CDR3 is CAWSTAGADTQYF. DNA for the CDR3: TGTGCCTGGAGTACCGCGGGGGCGGATACGCAGTATTTT.

The chain uses TRBV7-2 and TRBJ1-2, with TRBD1 as a possible D gene (6 bases). The CDR3 has 15 residues. Germline CDR1 reads SGHTA; CDR2 reads FQGNSA. V was cut by 5 bases and J by 2 bases, with 15 bases left in between. CDR3 sequence: CASSKSIDRNYGYTF. The CDR3 DNA is TGTGCCAGCAGCAAGAGTATCGACAGGAACTATGGCTACACCTTC.

V usage is TRBV3-1 (or the pseudogene TRBV3-2) and J usage is TRBJ2-3, with D perhaps matching TRBD2 (5 bases). Trimming pared 0 bases from V and 6 bases from J, leaving 13 bases between. The CDR3 sequence is 15 residues long. Germline loops: CDR1 LGHDT, CDR2 YNNKEL (reference sequence). This CDR3 is CASSQELTGMDTQYF. CDR3 coding DNA: TGTGCCAGCAGCCAAGAATTGACGGGAATGGATACGCAGTATTTT.

The chain recombines TRBV30 with TRBJ1-2; TRBD1 aligns across 7 bases. The CDR3 covers 13 residues. The germline gives CDR1 GTSNPN, CDR2 SVGIG (reference sequence). The V and J ends lost 5 bases and 6 bases, in that order; junction bases with no gene match: 9. The DNA of the CDR3 is TGTGCCTGGTCGACAGGGCGTGTGGATGGCTACACCTTC. Residues: CAWSTGRVDGYTF.